Below, 3 T cell receptor beta chains from the same sample are listed, as sequenced in a study of blood T cell repertoires in COVID-19. Using immunoSEQ multiplex PCR, the repertoire was profiled, and TCRdb retains in-frame clones only, with some absent. The repertoire includes roughly 200,000 clones, around 87% of them detected once, and approximately 3% sits in the top ten. The sample consisted of peripheral blood. The source of these receptors is a man in his fifties or sixties with acute or convalescent COVID-19.

This sequence joins TRBV19 and TRBJ2-7; weak D call: TRBD1 (5 bases). Germline lookup yields CDR1 LNHDA and CDR2 SQIVND (reference sequence). V shed 6 bases and J shed 3 bases, with 21 bases lying between them. The CDR3 extends over 16 amino acids. The CDR3 DNA is TGTGCCAGTAGCAGAGTAGGCGTGACAAGGGGCTACGAGCAGTACTTC. Amino acids: CASSRVGVTRGYEQYF.

The rearrangement joins TRBV6-5 to TRBJ2-7, with D possibly TRBD2 on 5 matching bases. Germline CDR1 reads MNHEY; CDR2 reads SVGAGI. Trimming removed 6 bases at V and 0 bases at J, with 9 bases between. CDR3 length: 13 residues. CDR3 in DNA: TGTGCCAGCAGCTCTACTAGCTCCTACGAGCAGTACTTC. It yields the protein CASSSTSSYEQYF.

This chain links TRBV19 with TRBJ2-6; weak D call: TRBD2 (5 bases). The CDR3 loop spans 16 amino acids. Germline V gene lookup returns CDR1 LNHDA and CDR2 SQIVND (reference sequence). V lost 2 bases and J lost 3, with 11 bases in between. The CDR3: CASSIYAGSGANVLTF. CDR3 DNA sequence: TGTGCCAGTAGTATATACGCGGGTAGTGGGGCCAACGTCCTGACTTTC.